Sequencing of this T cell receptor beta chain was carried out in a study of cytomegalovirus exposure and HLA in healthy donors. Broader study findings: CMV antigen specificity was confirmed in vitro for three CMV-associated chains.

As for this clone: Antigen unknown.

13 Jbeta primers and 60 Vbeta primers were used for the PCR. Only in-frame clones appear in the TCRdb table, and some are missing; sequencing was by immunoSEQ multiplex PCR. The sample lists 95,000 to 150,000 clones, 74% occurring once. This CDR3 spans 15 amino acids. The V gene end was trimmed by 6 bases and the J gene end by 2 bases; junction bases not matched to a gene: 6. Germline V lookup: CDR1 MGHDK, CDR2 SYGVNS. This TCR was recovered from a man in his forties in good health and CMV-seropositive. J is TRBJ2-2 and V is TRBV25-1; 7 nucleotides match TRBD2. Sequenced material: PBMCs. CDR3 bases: TGTGCCAGCAGAGAAGGACTAGGTAACACCGGGGAGCTGTTTTTT. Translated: CASREGLGNTGELFF. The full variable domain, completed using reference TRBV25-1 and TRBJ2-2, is EADIYQTPRYLVIGTGKKITLECSQTMGHDKMYWYQQDPGMELHLIHYSYGVNSTEKGDLSSESTVSRIRTEHFPLTLESARPSHTSQYLCASREGLGNTGELFFGEGSRLTVL.